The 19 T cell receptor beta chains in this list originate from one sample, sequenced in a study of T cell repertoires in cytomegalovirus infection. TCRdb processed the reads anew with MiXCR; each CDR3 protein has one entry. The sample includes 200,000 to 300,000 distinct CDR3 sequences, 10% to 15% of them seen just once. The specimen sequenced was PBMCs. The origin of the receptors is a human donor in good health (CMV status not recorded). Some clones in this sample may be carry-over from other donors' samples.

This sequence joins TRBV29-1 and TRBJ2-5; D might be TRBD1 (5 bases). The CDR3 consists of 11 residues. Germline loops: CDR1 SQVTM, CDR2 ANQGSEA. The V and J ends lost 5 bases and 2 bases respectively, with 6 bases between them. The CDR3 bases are TGCAGCGTTCGACAGCAAGAGACCCAGTACTTC. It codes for CSVRQQETQYF.

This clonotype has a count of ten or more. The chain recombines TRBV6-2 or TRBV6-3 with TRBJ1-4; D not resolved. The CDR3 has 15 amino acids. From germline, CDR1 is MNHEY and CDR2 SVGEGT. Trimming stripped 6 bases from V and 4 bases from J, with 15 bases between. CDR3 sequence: CASRLYDGINEKLFF. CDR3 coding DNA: TGTGCCAGCAGACTTTACGACGGGATTAATGAAAAACTGTTTTTT.

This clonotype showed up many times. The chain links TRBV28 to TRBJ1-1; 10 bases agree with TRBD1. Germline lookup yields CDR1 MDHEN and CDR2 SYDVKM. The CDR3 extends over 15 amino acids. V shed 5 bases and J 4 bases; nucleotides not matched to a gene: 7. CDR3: CASSADRGRFTEAFF. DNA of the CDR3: TGTGCCAGCAGTGCTGACAGGGGGCGTTTCACTGAAGCTTTCTTT. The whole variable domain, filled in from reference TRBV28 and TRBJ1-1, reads DVKVTQSSRYLVKRTGEKVFLECVQDMDHENMFWYRQDPGLGLRLIYFSYDVKMKEKGDIPEGYSVSREKKERFSLILESASTNQTSMYLCASSADRGRFTEAFFGQGTRLTVV.

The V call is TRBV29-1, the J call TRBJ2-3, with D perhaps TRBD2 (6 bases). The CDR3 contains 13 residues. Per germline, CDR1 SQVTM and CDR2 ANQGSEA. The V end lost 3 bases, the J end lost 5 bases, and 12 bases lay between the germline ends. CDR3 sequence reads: CSVDSGPGDTQYF. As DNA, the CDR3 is TGCAGCGTTGACAGCGGGCCCGGAGATACGCAGTATTTT.

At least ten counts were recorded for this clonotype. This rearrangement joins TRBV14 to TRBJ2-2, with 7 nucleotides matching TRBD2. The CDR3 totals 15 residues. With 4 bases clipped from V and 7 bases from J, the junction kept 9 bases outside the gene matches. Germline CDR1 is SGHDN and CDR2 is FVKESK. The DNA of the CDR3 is TGTGCCAGCAGCCGACTAGCCCCGTGGAACGGGGAGCTGTTTTTT. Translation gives CASSRLAPWNGELFF.

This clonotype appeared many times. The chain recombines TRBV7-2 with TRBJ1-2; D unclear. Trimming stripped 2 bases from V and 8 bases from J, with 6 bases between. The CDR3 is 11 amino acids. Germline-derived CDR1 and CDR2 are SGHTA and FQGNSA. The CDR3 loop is CASSLKQGYTF. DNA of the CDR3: TGTGCCAGCAGCTTAAAACAGGGCTACACCTTC.

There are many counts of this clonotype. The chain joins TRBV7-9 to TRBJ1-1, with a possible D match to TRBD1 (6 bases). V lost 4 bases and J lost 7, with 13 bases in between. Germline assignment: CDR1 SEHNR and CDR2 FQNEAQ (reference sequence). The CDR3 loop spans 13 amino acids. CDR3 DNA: TGTGCCAGCAGCTACAGGGACCCACTTGAAGCTTTCTTT. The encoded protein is CASSYRDPLEAFF.

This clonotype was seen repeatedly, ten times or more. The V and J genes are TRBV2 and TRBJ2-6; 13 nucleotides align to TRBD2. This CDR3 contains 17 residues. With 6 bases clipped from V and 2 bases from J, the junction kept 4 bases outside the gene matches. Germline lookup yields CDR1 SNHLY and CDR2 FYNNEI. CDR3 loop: CASRAGTSGTGANVLTF. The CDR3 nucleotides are TGTGCCAGCAGAGCCGGGACTAGCGGGACTGGGGCCAACGTCCTGACTTTC.

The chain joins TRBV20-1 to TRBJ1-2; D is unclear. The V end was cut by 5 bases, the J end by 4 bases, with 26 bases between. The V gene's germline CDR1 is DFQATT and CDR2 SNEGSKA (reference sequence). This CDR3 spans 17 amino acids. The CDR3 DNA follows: TGCAGTGCTTCGATGAGGGAATCGAGCCTGGTGGGCTATGGCTACACCTTC. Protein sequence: CSASMRESSLVGYGYTF.

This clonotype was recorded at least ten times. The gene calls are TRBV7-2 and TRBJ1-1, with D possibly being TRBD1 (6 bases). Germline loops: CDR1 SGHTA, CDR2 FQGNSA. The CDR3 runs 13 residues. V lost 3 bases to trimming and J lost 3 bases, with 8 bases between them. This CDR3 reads CASSFRGYTEAFF. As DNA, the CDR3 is TGTGCCAGCAGCTTCAGGGGTTACACTGAAGCTTTCTTT.

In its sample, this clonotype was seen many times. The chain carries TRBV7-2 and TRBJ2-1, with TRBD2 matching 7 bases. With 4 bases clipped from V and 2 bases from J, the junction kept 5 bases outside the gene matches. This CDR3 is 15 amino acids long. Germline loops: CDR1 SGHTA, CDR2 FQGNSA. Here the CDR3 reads CASSSGLDPYNEQFF. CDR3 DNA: TGTGCCAGCAGCTCCGGACTAGACCCCTACAATGAGCAGTTCTTC.

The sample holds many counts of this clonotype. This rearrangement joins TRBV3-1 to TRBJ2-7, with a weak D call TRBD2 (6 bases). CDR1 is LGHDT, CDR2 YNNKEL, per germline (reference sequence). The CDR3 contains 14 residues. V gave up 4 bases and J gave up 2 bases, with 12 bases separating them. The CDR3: CASSPQPGAYEQYF. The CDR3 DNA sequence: TGTGCCAGCAGCCCCCAACCGGGAGCCTACGAGCAGTACTTC.

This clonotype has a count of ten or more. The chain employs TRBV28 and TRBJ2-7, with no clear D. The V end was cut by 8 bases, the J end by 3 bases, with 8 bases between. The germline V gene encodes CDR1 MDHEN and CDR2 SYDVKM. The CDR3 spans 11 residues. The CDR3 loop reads CASSGVYEQYF. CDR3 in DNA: TGTGCCAGCTCTGGTGTCTACGAGCAGTACTTC.

This chain's CDR3 is CSVEGTGANYEQYF. CDR3 DNA sequence: TGCAGCGTTGAGGGGACAGGGGCCAACTACGAGCAGTACTTC. The chain recombines TRBV29-1 with TRBJ2-7, with 10 bases matching TRBD1. This CDR3 comprises 14 residues. The germline V gene encodes CDR1 SQVTM and CDR2 ANQGSEA. J was trimmed by 3 bases and V by 3 bases; bases with no gene match: 5.

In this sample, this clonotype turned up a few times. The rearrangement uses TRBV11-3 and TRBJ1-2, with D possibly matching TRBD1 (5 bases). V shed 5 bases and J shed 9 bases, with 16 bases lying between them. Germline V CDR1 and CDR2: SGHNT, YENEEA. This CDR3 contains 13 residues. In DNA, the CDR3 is TGTGCCAGCAGCCGGGGGGACGACGCACGCTACACCTTC. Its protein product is CASSRGDDARYTF.

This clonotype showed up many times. In DNA, the CDR3 is TGTGCCACCAGCAGAGATAGGTCGGATAGAGCTTTCTTT. Its protein is CATSRDRSDRAFF. The gene calls are TRBV15 and TRBJ1-1; D ambiguous. CDR1 and CDR2 from the germline V gene are LNHNV and YYDKDF (reference sequence). The CDR3 sequence is 13 residues long. The V end was cut by 0 bases, the J end by 10 bases, with 12 bases between.

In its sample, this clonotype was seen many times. The CDR3 DNA reads TGTGCCAGCAGCCTAACTTGGGGGGATGGCTACACCTTC. Amino acid sequence: CASSLTWGDGYTF. The V call is TRBV7-2, the J call TRBJ1-2; TRBD1 is a possible D gene (5 bases). CDR1 and CDR2 (germline): SGHTA, FQGNSA. With 5 bases removed from V and 6 bases from J, the gap between germline ends came to 13 bases. The CDR3 totals 13 residues.

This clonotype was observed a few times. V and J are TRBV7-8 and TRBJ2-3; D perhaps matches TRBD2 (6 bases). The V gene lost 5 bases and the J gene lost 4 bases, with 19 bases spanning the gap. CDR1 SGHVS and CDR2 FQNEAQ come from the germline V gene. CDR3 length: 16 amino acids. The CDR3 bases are TGTGCCAGCAGCCGAGGCAGAGTAGCGGCGGCAGATACGCAGTATTTT. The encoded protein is CASSRGRVAAADTQYF.

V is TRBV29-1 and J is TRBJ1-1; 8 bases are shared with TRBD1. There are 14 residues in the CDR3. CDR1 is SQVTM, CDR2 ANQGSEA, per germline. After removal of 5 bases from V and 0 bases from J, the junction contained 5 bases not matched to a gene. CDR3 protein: CSVRTGLVNTEAFF. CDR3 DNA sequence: TGCAGCGTTCGGACAGGGCTCGTGAACACTGAAGCTTTCTTT.